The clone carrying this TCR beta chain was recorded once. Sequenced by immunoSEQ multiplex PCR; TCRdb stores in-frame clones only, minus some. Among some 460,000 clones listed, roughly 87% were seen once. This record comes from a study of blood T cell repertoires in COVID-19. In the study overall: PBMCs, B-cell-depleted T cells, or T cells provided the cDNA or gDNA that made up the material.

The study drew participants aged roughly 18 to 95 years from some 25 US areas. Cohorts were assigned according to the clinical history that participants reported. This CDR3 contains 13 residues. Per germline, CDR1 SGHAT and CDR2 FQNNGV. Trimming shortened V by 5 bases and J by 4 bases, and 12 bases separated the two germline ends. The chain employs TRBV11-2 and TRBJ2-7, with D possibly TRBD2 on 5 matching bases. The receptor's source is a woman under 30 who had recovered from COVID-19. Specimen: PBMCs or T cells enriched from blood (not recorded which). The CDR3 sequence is CASSVGLAYEQYF. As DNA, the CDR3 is TGTGCCAGCAGCGTTGGACTGGCATACGAGCAGTACTTC.